The entry below gives a single T cell receptor (beta chain) sequence along with its context. This entry is derived from a study of T cell changes during pregnancy in multiple sclerosis. Clones were sequenced by immunoSEQ multiplex PCR, and TCRdb holds only the in-frame ones, with some missing. The data show over 70,000 clones, 94% seen once. CDR3 size: 14 residues. V was clipped by 3 bases and J by 2 bases, with 10 bases between them. Germline assignment: CDR1 LNHDA and CDR2 SQIVND (reference sequence). Specimen: peripheral blood, collected in the third trimester of pregnancy. This receptor was taken from a female donor with multiple sclerosis, enrolled in a pregnancy study. The chain recombines TRBV19 with TRBJ1-1, with D hard to call. The CDR3 region is CASSMKSSNTEAFF. CDR3 sequence (DNA): TGTGCCAGTAGTATGAAAAGCTCAAACACTGAAGCTTTCTTT.